A single sample is the source of the 18 T cell receptor beta chains below, sequenced in a study of graft-versus-host responses after intestinal transplantation. TCRdb's table, derived via immunoSEQ multiplex PCR, lists solely in-frame clones and lacks some. The sample records some 130,000 clones, 85% to 95% being singletons. The antigens of these receptors remain unknown. The source was unstimulated CD8+ T cells sorted from spleen or lymph node cells, collected before intestinal transplant. The source is a human donor who received an intestinal transplant.

The chain recombines TRBV9 with TRBJ2-7, with unresolved D. The length of the CDR3 is 13 residues. Per the germline V gene, CDR1 is SGDLS and CDR2 is YYNGEE. V was trimmed by 0 bases and J by 6 bases, leaving 10 bases between them. CDR3 amino acids: CASSVEVLGEQYF. The CDR3 bases are TGTGCCAGCAGCGTAGAGGTCCTCGGCGAGCAGTACTTC.

This clone appeared a single time. CDR3 region: CAAGSGRANEQFF. The CDR3, as DNA: TGTGCCGCCGGTAGCGGGAGGGCCAATGAGCAGTTCTTC. The rearrangement joins TRBV19 to TRBJ2-1, with TRBD2 identical over 11 bases. Germline trimming cut 11 bases from V and 6 bases from J; bases unmatched to any gene: 6. CDR3 length equals 13 residues. CDR1 is LNHDA, CDR2 SQIVND, per germline (reference sequence).

The rearrangement joins TRBV9 to TRBJ2-3; 7 bases agree with TRBD2. There are 17 residues in the CDR3. The germline V gene encodes CDR1 SGDLS and CDR2 YYNGEE. The V gene end was trimmed by 3 bases and the J gene end by 5 bases; junction bases not matched to a gene: 15. The CDR3, as DNA: TGTGCCAGCAGCGGCGGGTTACTAGCGAAGCGGGGAGATACGCAGTATTTT. Translation gives CASSGGLLAKRGDTQYF. The full variable domain, its missing parts supplied by reference TRBV9 and TRBJ2-3, is DSGVTQTPKHLITATGQRVTLRCSPRSGDLSVYWYQQSLDQGLQFLIQYYNGEERAKGNILERFSAQQFPDLHSELNLSSLELGDSALYFCASSGGLLAKRGDTQYFGPGTRLTVL.

The genes are TRBV28 and TRBJ2-2, with D perhaps matching TRBD1 (8 bases). This CDR3 has 17 amino acids. In germline, CDR1 is MDHEN, CDR2 SYDVKM. The germline V and J ends were trimmed by 10 bases and 2 bases, with 23 bases remaining between them. As DNA, the CDR3 is TGTGCCACCCGGGAGGCCGTGACAGGGGTAAACACCGGGGAGCTGTTTTTT. The encoded protein is CATREAVTGVNTGELFF.

For the CDR3, the DNA is TGTGCCAGCGTCGCGGTCCGAGCTCCCTCCTACAATGAGCAGTTCTTC. Translated, it gives CASVAVRAPSYNEQFF. The rearrangement joins TRBV27 to TRBJ2-1; no clear D. The CDR3 is 16 residues long. Per germline, CDR1 MNHEY and CDR2 SMNVEV (reference sequence). Deletions cut 8 bases from V and 0 bases from J, with 17 bases between.

V is TRBV9 and J is TRBJ2-1; D ambiguous. The CDR3 loop spans 13 amino acids. Germline loops: CDR1 SGDLS, CDR2 YYNGEE. With 4 bases removed from V and 2 bases from J, the gap between germline ends came to 7 bases. The CDR3 protein is CASSPGAYNEQFF. CDR3 nucleotides: TGTGCCAGCAGCCCAGGAGCCTACAATGAGCAGTTCTTC.

This chain links TRBV27 with TRBJ1-1; D is undetermined. V dropped 4 bases and J dropped 1 base, with 10 bases sitting between them. This CDR3 has 14 amino acids. Germline V lookup: CDR1 MNHEY, CDR2 SMNVEV (reference sequence). CDR3 loop: CASSSGIPNTEAFF. The CDR3 DNA reads as TGTGCCAGCAGTTCAGGAATCCCGAACACTGAAGCTTTCTTT.

V gene TRBV19 combines with J gene TRBJ2-1; 11 bases map to TRBD2. The CDR3 spans 16 residues. Germline V gene data show CDR1 as LNHDA and CDR2 as SQIVND (reference sequence). J lost 1 base, V lost 3 bases, and 2 bases had no gene match. Here the CDR3 DNA reads TGTGCCAGTAGTATTGGACTAGCGGGTTCCTACAATGAGCAGTTCTTC. Translated: CASSIGLAGSYNEQFF.

The CDR3 protein is CASSKGGTGASEQYF. The CDR3 nucleotides are TGTGCCAGCAGCAAAGGGGGAACGGGAGCTAGCGAGCAGTACTTC. This rearrangement joins TRBV21-1 to TRBJ2-7; the DNA was not compared with TRBD2, the D call given in the table. TRBV21-1 is deemed a pseudogene. The CDR3 is made up of 15 amino acids.

The V and J genes are TRBV5-6 and TRBJ1-1; D call uncertain. This CDR3 is 13 amino acids long. V lost 2 bases and J 1 base, leaving 6 bases between the germline ends. Germline assignment: CDR1 SGHDT and CDR2 YYEEEE. This CDR3 reads CASSFEANTEAFF. The CDR3 coding sequence is TGTGCCAGCAGCTTTGAAGCGAACACTGAAGCTTTCTTT.

This rearrangement joins TRBV9 to TRBJ2-5; TRBD2 agrees at 8 bases. CDR1 is SGDLS, CDR2 YYNGEE, per germline. CDR3 size: 16 residues. V lost 3 bases to trimming and J lost 11 bases; unmatched junction nucleotides: 18. The CDR3 DNA reads as TGTGCCAGCAGCGCCGAAGGAGGCGGGAGGTGGGCTAAGCAGTACTTC. It yields the protein CASSAEGGGRWAKQYF.

The DNA of the CDR3 is TGTGCCAGCAGCGCCGGGGGAACTGAAGCTTTCTTT. It codes for CASSAGGTEAFF. The rearrangement joins TRBV9 to TRBJ1-1; perhaps TRBD1 as D (5 bases). Germline V CDR1 and CDR2: SGDLS, YYNGEE. The CDR3 loop spans 12 amino acids. Trimming took off 3 bases at V and 5 bases at J, with 8 bases between the two ends.

This sequence joins TRBV27 and TRBJ2-1, with a possible D match to TRBD1 (6 bases). CDR3 length: 15 amino acids. Germline lookup yields CDR1 MNHEY and CDR2 SMNVEV (reference sequence). V was shortened by 6 bases and J by 6 bases, with 18 bases between the two germline ends. The CDR3 coding sequence is TGTGCCAGCAGCGAGGTGGCAGGGGCAGGCAATGAGCAGTTCTTC. Translation: CASSEVAGAGNEQFF.

The chain couples TRBV10-3 to TRBJ2-3; perhaps TRBD1 as D (6 bases). Germline-derived CDR1 and CDR2 are ENHRY and SYGVKD. With 2 bases removed from V and 6 bases from J, the gap between germline ends came to 12 bases. The CDR3 sequence is 14 residues long. The CDR3 DNA follows: TGTGCCATCAGTGAGGGGGGCCCACGGGATACGCAGTATTTT. Encoded protein: CAISEGGPRDTQYF.

J is TRBJ1-2 and V is TRBV25-1; no definite D call. Per the germline V gene, CDR1 is MGHDK and CDR2 is SYGVNS. The CDR3 is made up of 11 amino acids. Trimming removed 7 bases from V and 8 bases from J, with 11 bases in between. This CDR3 reads CASNQGWGYTF. The CDR3 DNA follows: TGTGCCAGCAACCAAGGGTGGGGCTACACCTTC.

This sequence joins TRBV28 and TRBJ1-2, with D unclear. V shed 11 bases and J shed 10 bases, with 8 bases lying between them. Per the germline V gene, CDR1 is MDHEN and CDR2 is SYDVKM. The CDR3 length is 8 residues. CDR3 loop: CASGFYTF. CDR3 bases: TGTGCCTCGGGATTCTACACCTTC.

J is TRBJ2-1 and V is TRBV9; D remains ambiguous. CDR1 and CDR2 (germline): SGDLS, YYNGEE. The CDR3 spans 19 residues. Trimming took off 4 bases at V and 0 bases at J, with 23 bases between the two ends. The chain's CDR3 is CASSPMGGRAGGSYNEQFF. The CDR3 region has the DNA TGTGCCAGCAGCCCGATGGGCGGTCGGGCCGGCGGCTCCTACAATGAGCAGTTCTTC.

J is TRBJ1-5 and V is TRBV6-4, with D possibly being TRBD1 (5 bases). Trimming removed 10 bases at V and 0 bases at J, with 25 bases between. Germline CDR1 reads MRHNA; CDR2 reads SNTAGT. The CDR3 length is 18 residues. CDR3 coding DNA: TGTGCCAACTTACTGACCGGGACCGCTTTTAATAGCAATCAGCCCCAGCATTTT. Its translation is CANLLTGTAFNSNQPQHF.